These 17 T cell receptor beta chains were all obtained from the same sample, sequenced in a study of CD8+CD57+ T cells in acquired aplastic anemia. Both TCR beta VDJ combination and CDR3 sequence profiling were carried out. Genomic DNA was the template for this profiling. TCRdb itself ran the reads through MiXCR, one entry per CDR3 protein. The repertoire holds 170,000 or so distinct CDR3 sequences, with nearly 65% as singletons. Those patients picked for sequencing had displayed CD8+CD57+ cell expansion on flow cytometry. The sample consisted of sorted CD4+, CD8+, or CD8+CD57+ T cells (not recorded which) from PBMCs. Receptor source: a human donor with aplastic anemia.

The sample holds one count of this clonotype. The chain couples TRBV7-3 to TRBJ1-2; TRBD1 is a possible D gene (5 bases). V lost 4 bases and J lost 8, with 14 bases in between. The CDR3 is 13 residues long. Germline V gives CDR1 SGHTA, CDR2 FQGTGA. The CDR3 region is CASSSGTGAGYTF. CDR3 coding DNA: TGTGCCAGCAGCTCCGGGACGGGTGCGGGCTACACCTTC.

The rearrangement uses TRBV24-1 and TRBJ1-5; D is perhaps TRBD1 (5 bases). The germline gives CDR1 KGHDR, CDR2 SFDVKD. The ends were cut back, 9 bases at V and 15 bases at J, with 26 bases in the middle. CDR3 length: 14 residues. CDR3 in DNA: TGTGCCACCGGGTTTCAGGGCAGCAATCAGCACCGGCATTTT. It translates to CATGFQGSNQHRHF.

CDR3 coding DNA: TGTGCCAGCAGCATTATCTCGGGGGACACCGGGGAGCTGTTTTTT. Translated: CASSIISGDTGELFF. The gene calls are TRBV7-9 and TRBJ2-2, with D possibly TRBD2 on 6 matching bases. This CDR3 has 15 residues. V was cut by 5 bases and J by 3 bases, with 13 bases left in between. Germline loops: CDR1 SEHNR, CDR2 FQNEAQ (reference sequence).

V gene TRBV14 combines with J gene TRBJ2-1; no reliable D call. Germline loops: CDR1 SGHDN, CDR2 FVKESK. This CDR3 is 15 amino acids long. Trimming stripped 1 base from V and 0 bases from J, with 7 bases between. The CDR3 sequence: CASSQGASSYNEQFF. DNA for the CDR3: TGTGCCAGCAGCCAAGGGGCTAGCTCCTACAATGAGCAGTTCTTC.

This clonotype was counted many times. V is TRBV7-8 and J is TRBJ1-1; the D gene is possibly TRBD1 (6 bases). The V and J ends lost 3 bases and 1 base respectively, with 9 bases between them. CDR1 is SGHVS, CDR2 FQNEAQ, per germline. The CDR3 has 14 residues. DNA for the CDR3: TGTGCCAGCAGCTTGCAGGGGACGAACACTGAAGCTTTCTTT. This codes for CASSLQGTNTEAFF. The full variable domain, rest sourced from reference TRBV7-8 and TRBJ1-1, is GAGVSQSPRYKVAKRGQDVALRCDPISGHVSLFWYQQALGQGPEFLTYFQNEAQLDKSGLPSDRFFAERPEGSVSTLKIQRTQQEDSAVYLCASSLQGTNTEAFFGQGTRLTVV.

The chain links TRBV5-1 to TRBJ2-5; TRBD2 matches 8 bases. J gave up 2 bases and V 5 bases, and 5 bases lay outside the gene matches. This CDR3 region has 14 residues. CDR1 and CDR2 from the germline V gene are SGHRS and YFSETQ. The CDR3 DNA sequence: TGCGCCAGCAGTCGCGGACTAGCTCAAGAGACCCAGTACTTC. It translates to CASSRGLAQETQYF.

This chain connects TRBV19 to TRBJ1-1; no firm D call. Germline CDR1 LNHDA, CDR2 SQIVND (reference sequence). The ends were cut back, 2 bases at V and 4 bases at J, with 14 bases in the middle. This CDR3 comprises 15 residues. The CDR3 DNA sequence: TGTGCCAGTAGTATAATCACCGGTCAAGGCACTGAAGCTTTCTTT. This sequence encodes CASSIITGQGTEAFF. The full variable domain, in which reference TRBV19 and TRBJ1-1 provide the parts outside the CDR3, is DGGITQSPKYLFRKEGQNVTLSCEQNLNHDAMYWYRQDPGQGLRLIYYSQIVNDFQKGDIAEGYSVSREKKESFPLTVTSAQKNPTAFYLCASSIITGQGTEAFFGQGTRLTVV.

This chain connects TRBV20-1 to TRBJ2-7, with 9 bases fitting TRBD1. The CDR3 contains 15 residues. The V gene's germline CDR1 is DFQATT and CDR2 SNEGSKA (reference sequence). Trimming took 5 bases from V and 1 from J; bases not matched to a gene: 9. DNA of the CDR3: TGCAGTGCTTCGGCCACCGGGACAGGGTCCTACGAGCAGTACTTC. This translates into CSASATGTGSYEQYF.

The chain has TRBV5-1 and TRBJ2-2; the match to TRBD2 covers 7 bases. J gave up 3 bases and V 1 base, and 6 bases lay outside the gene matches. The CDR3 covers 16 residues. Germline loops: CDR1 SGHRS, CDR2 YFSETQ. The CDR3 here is CASSLNGGSDTGELFF. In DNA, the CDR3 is TGCGCCAGCAGCTTGAACGGCGGGAGCGACACCGGGGAGCTGTTTTTT.

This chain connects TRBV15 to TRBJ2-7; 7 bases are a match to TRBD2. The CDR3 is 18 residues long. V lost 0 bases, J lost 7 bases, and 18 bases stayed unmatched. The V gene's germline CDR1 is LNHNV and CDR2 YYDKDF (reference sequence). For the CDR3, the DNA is TGTGCCACCAGCAGAGATCCTCCCCCCCCAGGGATGGGGGGGGAGCAGTACTTC. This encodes CATSRDPPPPGMGGEQYF.

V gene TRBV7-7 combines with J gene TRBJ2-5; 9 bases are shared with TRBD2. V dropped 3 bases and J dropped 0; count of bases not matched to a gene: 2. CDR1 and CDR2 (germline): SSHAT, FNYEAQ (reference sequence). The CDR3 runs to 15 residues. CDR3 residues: CASSFVAGDQETQYF. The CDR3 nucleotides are TGTGCCAGCAGCTTTGTAGCGGGGGACCAAGAGACCCAGTACTTC.

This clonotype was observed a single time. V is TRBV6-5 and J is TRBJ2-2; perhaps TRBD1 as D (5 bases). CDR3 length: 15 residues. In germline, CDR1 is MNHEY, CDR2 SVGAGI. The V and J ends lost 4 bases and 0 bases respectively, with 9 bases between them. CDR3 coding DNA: TGTGCCAGCAGTTTGGCAGGGTCGAACACCGGGGAGCTGTTTTTT. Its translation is CASSLAGSNTGELFF.

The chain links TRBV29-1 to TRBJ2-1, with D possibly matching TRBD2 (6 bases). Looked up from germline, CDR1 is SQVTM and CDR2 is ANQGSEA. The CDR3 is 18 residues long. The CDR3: CSARDRTGKGGSYNEQFF. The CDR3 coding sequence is TGCAGTGCTAGAGATCGAACGGGGAAGGGAGGATCCTACAATGAGCAGTTCTTC.

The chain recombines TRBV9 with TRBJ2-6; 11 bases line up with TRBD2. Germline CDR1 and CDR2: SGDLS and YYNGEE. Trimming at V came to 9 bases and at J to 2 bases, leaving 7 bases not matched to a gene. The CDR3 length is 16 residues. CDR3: CAIGLAGGPGANVLTF. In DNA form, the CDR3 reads TGTGCCATAGGGCTAGCGGGGGGTCCTGGGGCCAACGTCCTGACTTTC.

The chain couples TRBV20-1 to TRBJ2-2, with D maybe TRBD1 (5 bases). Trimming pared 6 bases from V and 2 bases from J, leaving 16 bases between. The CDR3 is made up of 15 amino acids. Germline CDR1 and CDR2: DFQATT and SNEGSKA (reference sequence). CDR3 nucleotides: TGCAGTGCCCCCGCCCCAGGGTTAAACACCGGGGAGCTGTTTTTT. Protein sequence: CSAPAPGLNTGELFF.

The CDR3 nucleotides are TGTGCCACCAGTGATTCCCCTATTAGGCGCACCGGGGAGCTGTTTTTT. Translated, it gives CATSDSPIRRTGELFF. The rearrangement links TRBV24-1 to TRBJ2-2; no clear D gene. Germline values: CDR1 KGHDR, CDR2 SFDVKD. The CDR3 extends over 16 amino acids. V lost 2 bases and J 4 bases, leaving 13 bases between the germline ends.

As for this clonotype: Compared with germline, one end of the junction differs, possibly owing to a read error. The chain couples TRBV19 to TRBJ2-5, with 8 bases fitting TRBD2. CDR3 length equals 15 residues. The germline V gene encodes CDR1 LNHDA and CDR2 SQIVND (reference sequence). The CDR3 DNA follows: TGTGCCAGTAGTATAGTAACTAGCGGTAGCTACGAGCAGTGCTTC. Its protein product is CASSIVTSGSYEQCF.